What follows is one T cell receptor (beta chain) and its context. Its target is unknown. Per germline, CDR1 MNHEY and CDR2 SVGAGI. Trimming at V came to 2 bases and at J to 4 bases, leaving 2 bases not matched to a gene. The CDR3 covers 15 residues. Primers for the PCR totalled 60 Vbeta and 13 Jbeta. This table comes from immunoSEQ multiplex PCR, and its TCRdb copy is limited to in-frame clones, with some not included. The top ten hold 1.5% of the sample, which has 150,000 to 200,000 clones, more than 70% seen once. These data belong to a study of cytomegalovirus exposure and HLA in healthy donors. Overall study results and limits: A later analysis appeared to link common viral pathogens to several of the most significant clusters. Three CMV-associated chains were confirmed in vitro to be specific for CMV antigens. The study put around 180 TCR beta chains on its list as cytomegalovirus-associated.

The sample comprised PBMCs. V and J are TRBV6-5 and TRBJ2-2; TRBD1 agrees at 9 bases. The source of this sequence is a girl aged 10 to 17 in good health and CMV-seronegative. The CDR3 is CASSYPQGATGELFF. For the CDR3, the DNA is TGTGCCAGCAGTTACCCACAGGGGGCCACCGGGGAGCTGTTTTTT.